This TCR beta chain is from a study of blood T cell repertoires in COVID-19. Using immunoSEQ multiplex PCR, the repertoire was profiled, and TCRdb retains in-frame clones only, with some absent. The sample has about 160,000 clones; approximately 92% are singletons. Germline CDR1 SNHLY, CDR2 FYNNEI. CDR3 length: 16 residues. V trimming: 6 bases; J trimming: 0 bases; junction bases outside the gene matches: 9. The TCR originated in a young man with COVID-19, enrolled during active disease. The chain joins TRBV2 to TRBJ2-7, with TRBD2 identical over 9 bases. The sequenced material came from peripheral blood. DNA for the CDR3: TGTGCCAGCAGCCCGCGGTTGCGGGGGGGCTCCTACGAGCAGTACTTC. Amino acid sequence: CASSPRLRGGSYEQYF.